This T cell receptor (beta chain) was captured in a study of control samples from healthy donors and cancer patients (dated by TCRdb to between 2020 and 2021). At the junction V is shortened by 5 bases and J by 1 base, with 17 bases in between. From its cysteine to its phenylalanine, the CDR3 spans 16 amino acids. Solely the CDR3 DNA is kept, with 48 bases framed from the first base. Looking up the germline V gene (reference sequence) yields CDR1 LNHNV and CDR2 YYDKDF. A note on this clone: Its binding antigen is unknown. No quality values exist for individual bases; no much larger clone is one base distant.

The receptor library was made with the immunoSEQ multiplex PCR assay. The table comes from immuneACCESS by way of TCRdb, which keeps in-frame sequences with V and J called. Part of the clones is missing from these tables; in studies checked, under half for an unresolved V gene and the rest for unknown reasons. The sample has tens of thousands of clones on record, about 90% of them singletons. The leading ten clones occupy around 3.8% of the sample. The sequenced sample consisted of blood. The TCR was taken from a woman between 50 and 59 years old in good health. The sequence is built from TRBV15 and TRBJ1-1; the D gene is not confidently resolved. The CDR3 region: CATSSRIRGRNTEAFF. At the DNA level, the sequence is TGTGCCACCAGCTCCCGCATCCGCGGGAGGAACACTGAAGCTTTCTTT.